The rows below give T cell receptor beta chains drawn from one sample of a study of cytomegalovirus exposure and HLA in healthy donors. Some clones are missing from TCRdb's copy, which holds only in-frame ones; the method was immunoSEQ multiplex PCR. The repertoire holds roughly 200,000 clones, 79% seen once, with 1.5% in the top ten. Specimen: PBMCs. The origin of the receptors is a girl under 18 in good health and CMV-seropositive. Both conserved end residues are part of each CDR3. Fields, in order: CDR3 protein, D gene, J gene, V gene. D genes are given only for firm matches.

CDR3: CASEGIQGATHGYTF
D: TRBD1
J: TRBJ1-2
V: TRBV18

CDR3: CATQGGSYNEQFF
D: .
J: TRBJ2-1
V: TRBV28

CDR3: CASSLAPWRALDTEAFF
D: .
J: TRBJ1-1
V: TRBV5-8

CDR3: CASSLGPQDGSSYEQYF
D: .
J: TRBJ2-7
V: TRBV11-3

CDR3: CASSEAHREYGNQPQHF
D: .
J: TRBJ1-5
V: TRBV6-1

CDR3: CASSFWTGVNTGELFF
D: TRBD1
J: TRBJ2-2
V: TRBV11-3

CDR3: CASSITSGGSTDTQYF
D: TRBD2
J: TRBJ2-3
V: TRBV9

CDR3: CASSLGGGIIGYTF
D: .
J: TRBJ1-2
V: TRBV7-2

CDR3: CASSESPGGPSYF
D: TRBD1
J: TRBJ1-3
V: TRBV10-1

CDR3: CASSRPSGGRQETQYF
D: TRBD2
J: TRBJ2-5
V: TRBV6-6

CDR3: CASSSGDRGSEKLFF
D: .
J: TRBJ1-4
V: TRBV2

CDR3: CASSLEARVYEQYF
D: .
J: TRBJ2-7
V: TRBV11-2

CDR3: CASSLVGGDSTDTQYF
D: TRBD2
J: TRBJ2-3
V: TRBV5-1

CDR3: CASSQVTGEETQYF
D: TRBD1
J: TRBJ2-5
V: TRBV4-3

CDR3: CASSGVGQGGHGYTF
D: TRBD1
J: TRBJ1-2
V: TRBV9

CDR3: CASSIVVVQSNQPQHF
D: .
J: TRBJ1-5
V: TRBV19

CDR3: CASSKAYSGGAVDTQYF
D: TRBD2
J: TRBJ2-3
V: TRBV4-3

CDR3: CASSELQGSNQPQHF
D: .
J: TRBJ1-5
V: TRBV6-1

CDR3: CASRRDRGSTDTQYF
D: TRBD1
J: TRBJ2-3
V: TRBV5-4

CDR3: CASSWDREGTEAFF
D: TRBD1
J: TRBJ1-1
V: TRBV11-2

CDR3: CASGFGTGLETQYF
D: TRBD1
J: TRBJ2-5
V: TRBV12-5

CDR3: CASSLARGAYEQYF
D: .
J: TRBJ2-7
V: TRBV7-2

CDR3: CASSLVASGYNEQFF
D: TRBD2
J: TRBJ2-1
V: TRBV13

CDR3: CASSDSSGTYNEQFF
D: .
J: TRBJ2-1
V: TRBV6-4

CDR3: CASSLLASTNTEAFF
D: .
J: TRBJ1-1
V: TRBV11-2

CDR3: CAISRDRVGEQYF
D: TRBD1
J: TRBJ2-7
V: TRBV10-3

CDR3: CASSSGIHEQFF
D: .
J: TRBJ2-1
V: TRBV5-1

CDR3: CASSVQGNEQFF
D: .
J: TRBJ2-1
V: TRBV9

CDR3: CASSHGRGLGEKLFF
D: TRBD1
J: TRBJ1-4
V: TRBV4-3

CDR3: CATSRAAAYTEAFF
D: .
J: TRBJ1-1
V: TRBV15

CDR3: CASSLGPQGAPGNTIYF
D: TRBD1
J: TRBJ1-3
V: TRBV5-5

CDR3: CASSSPQGGRNEQFF
D: .
J: TRBJ2-1
V: TRBV11-2

CDR3: CTSSRPRSETGQSNQPQHF
D: .
J: TRBJ1-5
V: TRBV1

CDR3: CASGGGRDQPQHF
D: .
J: TRBJ1-5
V: TRBV9

CDR3: CSVGGPNEKLFF
D: .
J: TRBJ1-4
V: TRBV29-1

CDR3: CASSGRQGAYGYTF
D: TRBD1
J: TRBJ1-2
V: TRBV9

CDR3: CASSLVGRSNTEAFF
D: .
J: TRBJ1-1
V: TRBV7-2

CDR3: CASSFSGTGLFSEYF
D: TRBD1
J: TRBJ2-7
V: TRBV18

CDR3: CASSTAQGNYGYTF
D: TRBD1
J: TRBJ1-2
V: TRBV19